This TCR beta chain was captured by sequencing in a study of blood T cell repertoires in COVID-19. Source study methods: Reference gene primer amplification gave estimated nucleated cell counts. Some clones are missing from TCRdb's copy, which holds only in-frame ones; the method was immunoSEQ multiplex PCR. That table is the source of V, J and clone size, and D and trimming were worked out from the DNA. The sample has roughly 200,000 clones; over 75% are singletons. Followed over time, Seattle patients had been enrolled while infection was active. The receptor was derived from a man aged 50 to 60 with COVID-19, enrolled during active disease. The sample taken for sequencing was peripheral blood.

The CDR3 spells CASSDKQGADTGELFF. In DNA, the CDR3 is TGTGCCAGCAGTGATAAACAGGGGGCGGACACCGGGGAGCTGTTTTTT. The chain uses TRBV6-4 and TRBJ2-2; 9 nucleotides match TRBD1. The V segment lost 3 bases and the J segment 3 bases; nucleotides outside the gene matches: 5. The CDR3 runs to 16 residues. Germline V gives CDR1 MRHNA, CDR2 SNTAGT.